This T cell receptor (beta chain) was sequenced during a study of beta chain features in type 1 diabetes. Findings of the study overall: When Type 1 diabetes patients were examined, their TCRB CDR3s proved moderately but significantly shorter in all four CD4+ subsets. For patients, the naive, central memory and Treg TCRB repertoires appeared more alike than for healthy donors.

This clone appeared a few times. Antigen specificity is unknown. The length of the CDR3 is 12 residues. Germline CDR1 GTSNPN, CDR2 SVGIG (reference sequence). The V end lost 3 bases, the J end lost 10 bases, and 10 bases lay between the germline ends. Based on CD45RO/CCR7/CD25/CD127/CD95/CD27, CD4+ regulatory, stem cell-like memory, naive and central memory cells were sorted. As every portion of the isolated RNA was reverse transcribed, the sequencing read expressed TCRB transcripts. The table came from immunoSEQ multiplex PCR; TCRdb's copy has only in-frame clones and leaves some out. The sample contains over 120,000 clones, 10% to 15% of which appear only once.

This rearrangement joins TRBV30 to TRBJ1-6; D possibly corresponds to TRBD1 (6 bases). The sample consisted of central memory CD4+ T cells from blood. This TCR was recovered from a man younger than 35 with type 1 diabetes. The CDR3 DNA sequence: TGTGCCTGGAGCAGACAGGAGTCACCCCTCCACTTT. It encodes CAWSRQESPLHF.